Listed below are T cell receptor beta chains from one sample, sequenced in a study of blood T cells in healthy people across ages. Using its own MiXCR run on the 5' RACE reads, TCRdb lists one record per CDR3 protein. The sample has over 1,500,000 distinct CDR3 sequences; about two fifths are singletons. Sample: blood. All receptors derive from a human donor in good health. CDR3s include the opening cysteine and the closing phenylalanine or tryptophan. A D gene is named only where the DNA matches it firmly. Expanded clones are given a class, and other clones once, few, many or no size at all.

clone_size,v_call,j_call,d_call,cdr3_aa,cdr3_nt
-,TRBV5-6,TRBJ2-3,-,CASSFSAADTQYF,TGTGCCAGCAGCTTTTCGGCGGCGGATACGCAGTATTTT
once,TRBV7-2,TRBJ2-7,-,CASSSLLGPTHEQYF,TGTGCCAGCAGCTCCCTCCTAGGCCCCACCCACGAGCAGTACTTC
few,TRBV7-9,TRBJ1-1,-,CASSPLGDRGVNTEAFF,TGTGCCAGCAGCCCCCTTGGGGACCGGGGGGTGAACACTGAAGCTTTCTTT
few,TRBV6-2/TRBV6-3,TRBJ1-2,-,CASSYAGRSGYTF,TGTGCCAGCAGTTACGCAGGGCGGTCTGGCTACACCTTC
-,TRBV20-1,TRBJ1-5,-,CSARGHPYSMRGGHQPQHF,TGCAGTGCTAGGGGCCACCCCTACTCAATGCGGGGGGGCCATCAGCCCCAGCATTTT
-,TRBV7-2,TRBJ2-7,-,CASSSRMTSSYEQYF,TGTGCCAGCAGCTCTCGGATGACGAGCTCCTACGAGCAGTACTTC
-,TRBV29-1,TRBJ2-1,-,CSVEGQPRSYNEQFF,TGCAGCGTTGAAGGGCAGCCCCGCTCCTACAATGAGCAGTTCTTC
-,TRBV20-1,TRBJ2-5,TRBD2,CSGRGGGAVGETQYF,TGCAGTGGACGGGGCGGGGGGGCCGTAGGAGAGACCCAGTACTTC
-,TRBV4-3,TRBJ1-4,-,CASSLLGTEDNEKLFF,TGCGCCAGCAGCCTCCTGGGGACGGAAGATAATGAAAAACTGTTTTTT
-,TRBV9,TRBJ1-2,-,CAGSVGYGYTF,TGTGCCGGCAGCGTTGGGTATGGCTACACCTTC
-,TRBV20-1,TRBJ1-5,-,CSARDEDYQPQHF,TGCAGTGCTAGAGATGAGGATTATCAGCCCCAGCATTTT
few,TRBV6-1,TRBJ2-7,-,CASRHTGNDEQYF,TGTGCCAGCAGGCACACAGGGAACGACGAGCAGTACTTC
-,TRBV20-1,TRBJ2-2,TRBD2,CSARRLAGDTGELFF,TGCAGTGCTAGAAGGCTAGCGGGAGACACCGGGGAGCTGTTTTTT
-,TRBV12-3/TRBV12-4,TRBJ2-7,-,CASSLTTSYEQYF,TGTGCCAGCAGTCTCACGACTAGCTACGAGCAGTACTTC
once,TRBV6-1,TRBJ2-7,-,CASSAFPEYEQYF,TGTGCCAGCAGTGCTTTCCCGGAGTACGAGCAGTACTTC
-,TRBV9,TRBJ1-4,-,CASSFTVGGGGEKLFF,TGTGCCAGCAGCTTCACCGTAGGGGGAGGAGGAGAAAAACTGTTTTTT
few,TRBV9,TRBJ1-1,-,CASSADPFTEAFF,TGTGCCAGCAGCGCCGACCCCTTCACTGAAGCTTTCTTT
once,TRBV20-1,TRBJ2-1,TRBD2,CSARTPSGSHNEQFF,TGCAGTGCTAGAACCCCTAGCGGCTCCCACAATGAGCAGTTCTTC
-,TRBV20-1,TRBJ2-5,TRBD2,CSAPQVAGGRETQYF,TGCAGTGCTCCTCAAGTAGCGGGGGGGCGGGAGACCCAGTACTTC
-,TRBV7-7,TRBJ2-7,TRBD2,CASSPLAGGNYEQYF,TGTGCTAGCAGCCCCTTAGCGGGGGGTAACTACGAGCAGTACTTC
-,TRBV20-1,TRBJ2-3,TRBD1,CSAKGQGNSDTQYF,TGCAGTGCCAAGGGACAGGGGAATTCAGATACGCAGTATTTT
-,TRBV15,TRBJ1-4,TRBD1,CATSRDPGTANEKLFF,TGTGCCACCAGCAGAGATCCCGGGACAGCAAATGAAAAACTGTTTTTT
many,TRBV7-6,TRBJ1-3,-,CASSLLQGSGNTIYF,TGTGCCAGCAGTCTACTACAGGGATCTGGAAACACCATATATTTT
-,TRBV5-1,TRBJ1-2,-,CASSWEGLGVGYTF,TGCGCCAGCAGCTGGGAGGGACTCGGCGTTGGCTACACCTTC
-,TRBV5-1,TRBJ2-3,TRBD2,CASSLYRGRGASTDTQYF,TGCGCCAGCAGCTTGTATCGTGGGCGGGGGGCCAGCACAGATACGCAGTATTTT
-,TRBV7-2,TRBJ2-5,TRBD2,CASSVAGLAGEETQYF,TGTGCCAGCAGCGTAGCGGGACTAGCGGGGGAAGAGACCCAGTACTTC
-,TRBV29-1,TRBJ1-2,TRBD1,CSVEGGGGNYGYTF,TGCAGCGTTGAAGGAGGGGGCGGAAACTATGGCTACACCTTC
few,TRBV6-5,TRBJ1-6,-,CASSYGIANSPLHF,TGTGCCAGCAGTTATGGTATAGCGAATTCACCCCTCCACTTT
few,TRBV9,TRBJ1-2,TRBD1,CASSVTGTGEYGYTF,TGTGCCAGCAGCGTGACCGGGACAGGGGAATATGGCTACACCTTC
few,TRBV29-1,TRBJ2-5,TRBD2,CSVEGPTSGDQETQYF,TGCAGCGTTGAAGGACCGACTAGCGGGGACCAAGAGACCCAGTACTTC
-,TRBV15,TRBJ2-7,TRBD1,CATSSGDRRYEQYF,TGTGCCACCAGCAGCGGGGACAGGCGCTACGAGCAGTACTTC
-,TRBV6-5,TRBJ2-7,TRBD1,CASRRRTGADEQYF,TGTGCCAGCAGACGTCGGACAGGGGCCGACGAGCAGTACTTC
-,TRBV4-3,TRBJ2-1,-,CASSQELLWETQFF,TGCGCCAGCAGCCAAGAATTATTATGGGAGACCCAGTTCTTC
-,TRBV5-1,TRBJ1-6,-,CANSPQGLGDSPLHF,TGCGCCAACAGCCCACAGGGCCTCGGGGATTCACCCCTCCACTTT
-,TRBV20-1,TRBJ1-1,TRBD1,CSARVGTETEAFF,TGCAGTGCTAGAGTTGGGACAGAGACTGAAGCTTTCTTT
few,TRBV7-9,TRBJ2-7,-,CASSSEEWAPTYEQYF,TGTGCCAGCAGCTCCGAAGAGTGGGCTCCTACCTACGAGCAGTACTTC
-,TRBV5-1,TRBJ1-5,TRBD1,CAPDVGQGDQPQHF,TGCGCCCCCGACGTTGGACAGGGCGATCAGCCCCAGCATTTT
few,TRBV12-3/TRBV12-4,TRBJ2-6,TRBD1,CASSFPGQRPSGANVLTF,TGTGCCAGCAGTTTCCCGGGACAGAGGCCCTCTGGGGCCAACGTCCTGACTTTC
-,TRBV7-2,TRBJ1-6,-,CASSLEYTNSPLHF,TGCGCCAGCAGCTTAGAATACACCAATTCACCCCTCCACTTT
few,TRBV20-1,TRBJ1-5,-,CSATEVLDQPQHF,TGCAGTGCAACAGAGGTCCTGGATCAGCCCCAGCATTTT